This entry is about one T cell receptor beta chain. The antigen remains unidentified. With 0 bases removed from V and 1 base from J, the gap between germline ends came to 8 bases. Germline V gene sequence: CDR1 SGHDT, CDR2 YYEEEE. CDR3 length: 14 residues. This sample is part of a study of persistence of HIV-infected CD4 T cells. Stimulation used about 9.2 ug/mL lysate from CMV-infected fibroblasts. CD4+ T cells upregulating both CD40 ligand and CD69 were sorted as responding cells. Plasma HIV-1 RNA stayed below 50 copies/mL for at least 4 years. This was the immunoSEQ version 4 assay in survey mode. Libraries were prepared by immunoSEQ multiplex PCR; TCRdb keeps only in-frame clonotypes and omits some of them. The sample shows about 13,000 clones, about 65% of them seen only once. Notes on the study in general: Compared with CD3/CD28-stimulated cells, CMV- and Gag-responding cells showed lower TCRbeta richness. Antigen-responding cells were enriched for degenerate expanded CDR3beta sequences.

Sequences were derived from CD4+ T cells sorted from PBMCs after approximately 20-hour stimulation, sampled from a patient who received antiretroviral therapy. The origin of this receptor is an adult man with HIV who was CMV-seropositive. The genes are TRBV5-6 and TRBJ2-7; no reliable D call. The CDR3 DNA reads TGTGCCAGCAGCTTGGCTTTGGGGTCCTACGAGCAGTACTTC. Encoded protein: CASSLALGSYEQYF.